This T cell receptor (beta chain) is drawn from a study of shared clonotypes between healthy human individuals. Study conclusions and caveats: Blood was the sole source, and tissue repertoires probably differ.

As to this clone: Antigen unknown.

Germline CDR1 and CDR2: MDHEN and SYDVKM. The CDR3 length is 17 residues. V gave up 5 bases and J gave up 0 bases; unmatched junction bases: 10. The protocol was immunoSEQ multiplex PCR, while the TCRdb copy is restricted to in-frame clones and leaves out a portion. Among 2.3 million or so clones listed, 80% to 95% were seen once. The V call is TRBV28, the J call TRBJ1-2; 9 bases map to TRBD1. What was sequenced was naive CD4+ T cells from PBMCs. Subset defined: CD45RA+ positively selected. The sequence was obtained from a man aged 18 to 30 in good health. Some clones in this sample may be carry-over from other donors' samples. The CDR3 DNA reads TGTGCCAGCAGTCCCCTCACAGGGGGCGGAACTAACTATGGCTACACCTTC. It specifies CASSPLTGGGTNYGYTF.